This TCR beta chain was profiled in a study of blood T cell repertoires in COVID-19. In the study overall: In each case, the material was cDNA or gDNA derived from T cells, B-cell-depleted T cells, or PBMCs.

There are 13 residues in the CDR3. The V gene lost 10 bases and the J gene lost 4 bases, with 17 bases spanning the gap. Germline V CDR1 and CDR2: MNHEY, SVGAGI. Profiling relied on immunoSEQ multiplex PCR, and the TCRdb table lists in-frame clones only, not all of them. The sample lists under 300,000 clones; 85% to 90% were seen once. Sequenced: peripheral blood. The chain employs TRBV6-5 and TRBJ2-7, with D possibly TRBD1 on 7 matching bases. The receptor comes from a woman between 70 and 85 years old with active or convalescent COVID-19. The CDR3 bases are TGTGCCACCGGAGGGACAGTTTTTTACGAGCAGTACTTC. Residues: CATGGTVFYEQYF.